Shown below are 27 T cell receptor beta chains from a single sample sequenced in a study of blood T cell repertoires in COVID-19. Repertoires were generated with immunoSEQ multiplex PCR, while TCRdb's copy carries only in-frame clones and drops some. This table has about 110,000 clones, over 65% appearing once. The sequencing sample was made of peripheral blood. These receptors originate from a woman aged 80 or over with acute or convalescent COVID-19.

This clone was recorded a few times. The chain carries TRBV28 and TRBJ1-1; TRBD1 agrees at 8 bases. CDR3 length: 19 amino acids. The junction had 18 bases not matched to a gene; V was cut back by 6 bases and J by 0 bases. CDR1 MDHEN and CDR2 SYDVKM come from the germline V gene. Here the CDR3 reads CASSPRAGGTLWMNTEAFF. The CDR3 region has the DNA TGTGCCAGCAGCCCCAGGGCAGGGGGCACCTTATGGATGAACACTGAAGCTTTCTTT.

The V call is TRBV7-2, the J call TRBJ2-1, with D possibly matching TRBD2 (7 bases). Germline loops: CDR1 SGHTA, CDR2 FQGNSA. The germline V and J ends were trimmed by 6 bases and 5 bases, with 20 bases remaining between them. The CDR3 has 16 amino acids. CDR3 loop: CASRSQVGGGHNEQFF. DNA of the CDR3: TGTGCCAGCAGATCGCAGGTTGGGGGGGGGCACAATGAGCAGTTCTTC.

The J gene is TRBJ1-1, the V gene TRBV7-2; D may be TRBD1 (5 bases). V was shortened by 0 bases and J by 0 bases, with 8 bases between the two germline ends. Germline CDR1 and CDR2: SGHTA and FQGNSA. CDR3 length: 15 residues. The chain's CDR3 is CASSLASGMNTEAFF. DNA for the CDR3: TGTGCCAGCAGCTTAGCGTCAGGGATGAACACTGAAGCTTTCTTT.

This chain connects TRBV6-5 to TRBJ1-5, with D possibly TRBD1 on 5 matching bases. The germline gives CDR1 MNHEY, CDR2 SVGAGI. V shed 5 bases and J shed 4 bases, with 9 bases lying between them. CDR3 length: 13 amino acids. The CDR3 spells CASSRGINQPQHF. The CDR3 nucleotides read TGTGCCAGCAGTAGGGGTATTAATCAGCCCCAGCATTTT.

This sequence joins TRBV2 and TRBJ2-2; a possible D gene is TRBD2 (6 bases). V was cut by 4 bases and J by 5 bases, with 8 bases left in between. CDR1 is SNHLY, CDR2 FYNNEI, per germline. This CDR3 is 13 amino acids long. CDR3 amino acids: CASSGGGTGELFF. Written as DNA, the CDR3 is TGTGCCAGCAGTGGGGGAGGTACCGGGGAGCTGTTTTTT. The complete variable domain, with remaining parts taken from reference TRBV2 and TRBJ2-2, reads EPEVTQTPSHQVTQMGQEVILRCVPISNHLYFYWYRQILGQKVEFLVSFYNNEISEKSEIFDDQFSVERPDGSNFTLKIRSTKLEDSAMYFCASSGGGTGELFFGEGSRLTVL.

The chain employs TRBV6-5 and TRBJ1-2; tentatively, D is TRBD1 (6 bases). The CDR3 is made up of 14 amino acids. V shed 7 bases and J shed 4 bases, with 16 bases lying between them. Germline lookup yields CDR1 MNHEY and CDR2 SVGAGI. The CDR3 loop reads CASKTWGTTYGYTF. CDR3 coding DNA: TGTGCCAGCAAAACTTGGGGGACAACCTATGGCTACACCTTC.

The chain couples TRBV7-9 to TRBJ1-4; the match to TRBD1 covers 8 bases. Germline CDR1 is SEHNR and CDR2 is FQNEAQ (reference sequence). J was trimmed by 7 bases and V by 5 bases; bases with no gene match: 6. The CDR3 runs 14 residues. In nucleotides, the CDR3 is TGTGCCAGCAGCCGAGGACAGGGAGGTGAAAAACTGTTTTTT. Its protein product is CASSRGQGGEKLFF. Complete variable domain (other parts from reference TRBV7-9 and TRBJ1-4): DTGVSQNPRHKITKRGQNVTFRCDPISEHNRLYWYRQTLGQGPEFLTYFQNEAQLEKSRLLSDRFSAERPKGSFSTLEIQRTEQGDSAMYLCASSRGQGGEKLFFGSGTQLSVL.

In DNA, the CDR3 is TGTGCCAGTAGTATCGGCAGGGGAGTTAATCAGCCCCAGCATTTT. Translated: CASSIGRGVNQPQHF. This rearrangement joins TRBV19 to TRBJ1-5, with D possibly TRBD1 on 6 matching bases. Germline CDR1 LNHDA, CDR2 SQIVND (reference sequence). This CDR3 contains 15 residues. V lost 3 bases to trimming and J lost 4 bases, with 13 bases between them.

This rearrangement joins TRBV3-1 (or the pseudogene TRBV3-2) to TRBJ1-2; no clear D. The CDR3 sequence is 16 residues long. Germline lookup yields CDR1 LGHDT and CDR2 YNNKEL (reference sequence). Trimming took 0 bases from V and 2 from J, leaving 13 bases between them. This CDR3 is CASSQDQRVSNYGYTF. CDR3 sequence (DNA): TGTGCCAGCAGCCAAGATCAGAGGGTCTCCAACTATGGCTACACCTTC.

This sequence joins TRBV24-1 and TRBJ2-7; perhaps TRBD1 as D (6 bases). Germline-derived CDR1 and CDR2 are KGHDR and SFDVKD. The V end was cut by 3 bases, the J end by 3 bases, with 20 bases between. This CDR3 is built from 17 residues. In DNA form, the CDR3 reads TGTGCCACCAGTGATAATACGTTACCGGGACAAAACTACGAGCAGTACTTC. Protein sequence: CATSDNTLPGQNYEQYF.

The chain combines TRBV5-6 with TRBJ1-5, with no clear D. The CDR3 consists of 12 residues. Germline V gives CDR1 SGHDT, CDR2 YYEEEE. V gave up 2 bases and J gave up 6 bases, with 6 bases separating them. The CDR3 DNA follows: TGTGCCAGCAGCTTTTCGGGTCAGCCCCAGCATTTT. Protein product: CASSFSGQPQHF.

The chain employs TRBV7-9 and TRBJ2-5, with 11 bases identical to TRBD2. The V gene's germline CDR1 is SEHNR and CDR2 FQNEAQ (reference sequence). V dropped 5 bases and J dropped 4; count of bases not matched to a gene: 9. The CDR3 sequence is 16 residues long. CDR3 coding DNA: TGTGCCAGCAGCCCCGGACTAGCGGGCAAGGGAGAGACCCAGTACTTC. Translation: CASSPGLAGKGETQYF.

The chain has TRBV14 and TRBJ2-1; 8 nucleotides agree with TRBD2. Trimming removed 2 bases from V and 9 bases from J; junction bases left unmatched: 6. The CDR3 spans 14 residues. Germline V gene sequence: CDR1 SGHDN, CDR2 FVKESK. In DNA, the CDR3 is TGTGCCAGCAGCCAATTTGGCGGGGGGCGTGAGCAGTTCTTC. Amino acid sequence: CASSQFGGGREQFF.

The rearrangement joins TRBV5-4 to TRBJ1-1; no firm D call. Germline CDR1 reads SGHNT; CDR2 reads YYREEE (reference sequence). Deletions cut 0 bases from V and 5 bases from J, with 8 bases between. The CDR3 is 13 amino acids. Written as DNA, the CDR3 is TGTGCCAGCAGCTTGGAGAGCTATACTGAAGCTTTCTTT. Its protein product is CASSLESYTEAFF.

This chain connects TRBV5-1 to TRBJ1-4, with a weak D call TRBD1 (6 bases). V was shortened by 3 bases and J by 7 bases, with 19 bases between the two germline ends. In germline, CDR1 is SGHRS, CDR2 YFSETQ. CDR3 length equals 16 residues. The CDR3 sequence is CASSSAPGDMGEKLFF. The CDR3 region has the DNA TGCGCCAGCAGCTCCGCCCCAGGGGATATGGGTGAAAAACTGTTTTTT.

The chain uses TRBV28 and TRBJ1-4; D uncertain. CDR3 length: 11 residues. Germline-derived CDR1 and CDR2 are MDHEN and SYDVKM. The V end lost 6 bases, the J end lost 7 bases, and 6 bases lay between the germline ends. The CDR3, as DNA: TGTGCCAGCAGCCTACGTGAAAAACTGTTTTTT. This translates into CASSLREKLFF.

V is TRBV11-2 and J is TRBJ2-7; 12 positions agree with TRBD2. There are 17 residues in the CDR3. The germline gives CDR1 SGHAT, CDR2 FQNNGV. V lost 5 bases to trimming and J lost 3 bases; unmatched junction nucleotides: 11. CDR3: CASSPQVGLAGNYEQYF. As DNA, the CDR3 is TGTGCCAGCAGCCCACAAGTCGGACTAGCGGGGAACTACGAGCAGTACTTC. The variable domain in full, completed from reference TRBV11-2 and TRBJ2-7, reads EAGVAQSPRYKIIEKRQSVAFWCNPISGHATLYWYQQILGQGPKLLIQFQNNGVVDDSQLPKDRFSAERLKGVDSTLKIQPAKLEDSAVYLCASSPQVGLAGNYEQYFGPGTRLTVT.

The chain uses TRBV29-1 and TRBJ1-1; D remains unclear. Germline CDR1 and CDR2: SQVTM and ANQGSEA. The CDR3 sequence is 15 residues long. V lost 2 bases and J lost 2, with 15 bases in between. The chain's CDR3 is CSVEPLGAGNTEAFF. CDR3 DNA: TGCAGCGTTGAACCCCTGGGAGCGGGCAACACTGAAGCTTTCTTT.

The rearrangement uses TRBV19 and TRBJ1-4; D is ambiguous. Germline CDR1 reads LNHDA; CDR2 reads SQIVND (reference sequence). The CDR3 is 11 amino acids. V lost 1 base, J lost 14 bases, and 8 bases lay in between. The CDR3 DNA is TGTGCCAGTAGTATAGCCCGGAGCCTGTTTTTT. Protein sequence: CASSIARSLFF.

CDR3 DNA: TGTGCCAGCAGTCCCCTCCCAGGGCGTCTAGGTTCACCCCTCCACTTT. Amino acid sequence: CASSPLPGRLGSPLHF. V and J are TRBV28 and TRBJ1-6; D perhaps matches TRBD1 (5 bases). Per germline, CDR1 MDHEN and CDR2 SYDVKM. V was clipped by 5 bases and J by 9 bases, with 20 bases between them. This CDR3 contains 16 residues.

The V call is TRBV19, the J call TRBJ2-7; tentatively, D is TRBD2 (6 bases). The V end lost 10 bases, the J end lost 6 bases, and 19 bases lay between the germline ends. The germline gives CDR1 LNHDA, CDR2 SQIVND (reference sequence). The CDR3 sequence is 13 residues long. The CDR3 bases are TGTGCCACGAGGGGAAGGGAGGCTCTCGAGCAGTACTTC. This gives the protein CATRGREALEQYF.

The gene calls are TRBV6-4 and TRBJ2-3, with 11 bases that match TRBD2. Germline CDR1 and CDR2: MRHNA and SNTAGT. J gave up 4 bases and V 6 bases, and 9 bases lay outside the gene matches. This CDR3 is 16 amino acids long. Here the CDR3 reads CASSARSGRASDTQYF. In DNA, the CDR3 is TGTGCCAGCAGCGCCCGTAGCGGGAGGGCCTCAGATACGCAGTATTTT.

V and J are TRBV6-5 and TRBJ2-5, with TRBD2 identical over 14 bases. Germline lookup yields CDR1 MNHEY and CDR2 SVGAGI. Trimming took 5 bases from V and 2 from J; bases not matched to a gene: 1. The CDR3 runs to 15 residues. CDR3 DNA sequence: TGTGCCAGCAGTCGGACTAGCGGGGGGCAAGAGACCCAGTACTTC. Translation: CASSRTSGGQETQYF.

The V call is TRBV7-9, the J call TRBJ2-3, with 7 bases identical to TRBD2. Germline CDR1 reads SEHNR; CDR2 reads FQNEAQ (reference sequence). The CDR3 is made up of 15 amino acids. Unmatched junction bases numbered 7, after V lost 3 bases and J lost 4 bases. The CDR3 DNA is TGTGCCAGCAGCTTTTCTAGCGGAACTTCAGATACGCAGTATTTT. This codes for CASSFSSGTSDTQYF.

The rearrangement joins TRBV3-1 (or the pseudogene TRBV3-2) to TRBJ2-1; 12 bases fit TRBD2. The CDR3 covers 16 residues. The germline V gene has CDR1 LGHDT and CDR2 YNNKEL (reference sequence). Unmatched junction bases numbered 9, after V lost 2 bases and J lost 10 bases. DNA of the CDR3: TGTGCCAGCAGCCAACCTAGCGGGGGGGCCTTCAGGGAGCAGTTCTTC. Translating gives CASSQPSGGAFREQFF.

This chain connects TRBV12-3 or TRBV12-4 to TRBJ2-3; D remains unclear. The CDR3 has 12 amino acids. V was pared by 6 bases and J by 10 bases, with 14 bases between. The CDR3 reads CASSSPLGAQYF. As DNA, the CDR3 is TGTGCCAGCAGCTCCCCTCTAGGTGCGCAGTATTTT.

This chain links TRBV28 with TRBJ2-3, with TRBD2 matching over 7 bases. Germline V gene lookup returns CDR1 MDHEN and CDR2 SYDVKM. Germline trimming cut 8 bases from V and 2 bases from J; bases unmatched to any gene: 10. CDR3 length equals 15 residues. The CDR3: CASGLPSGTTDTQYF. The DNA of the CDR3 is TGTGCCAGCGGGTTGCCTAGCGGCACCACAGATACGCAGTATTTT.